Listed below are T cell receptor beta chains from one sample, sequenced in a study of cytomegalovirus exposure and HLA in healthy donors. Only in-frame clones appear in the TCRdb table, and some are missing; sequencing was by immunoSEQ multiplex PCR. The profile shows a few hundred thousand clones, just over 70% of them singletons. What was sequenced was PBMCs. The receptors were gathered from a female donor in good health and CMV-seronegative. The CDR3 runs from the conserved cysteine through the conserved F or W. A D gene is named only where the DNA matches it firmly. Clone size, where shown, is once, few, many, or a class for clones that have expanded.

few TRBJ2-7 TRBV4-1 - CASSPGQDFYEQYF TGCGCCAGCAGCCCGGGCCAGGACTTCTACGAGCAGTACTTC
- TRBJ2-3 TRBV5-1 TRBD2 CASSALLAGATDTQYF TGCGCCAGCAGCGCCCTACTAGCGGGAGCAACAGATACGCAGTATTTT
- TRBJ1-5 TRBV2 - CASSLAGDSNQPQHF TGTGCCAGCAGCCTAGCGGGGGATAGCAATCAGCCCCAGCATTTT
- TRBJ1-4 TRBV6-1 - CASRSRRNNEKLFF TGTGCCAGCAGGTCAAGGCGGAATAATGAAAAACTGTTTTTT
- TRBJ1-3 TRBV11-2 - CASSVRQVSGNTIYF TGTGCCAGCAGCGTTCGACAGGTCTCTGGAAACACCATATATTTT
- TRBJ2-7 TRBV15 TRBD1 CATSWGTGFDEQYF TGTGCCACCAGCTGGGGGACAGGGTTCGACGAGCAGTACTTC
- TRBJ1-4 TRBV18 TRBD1 CASSPGTGAEKLFF TGTGCCAGCTCACCCGGGACAGGGGCGGAAAAACTGTTTTTT
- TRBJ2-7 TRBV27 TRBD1 CASSYDDRAYEQYF TGTGCCAGCAGTTACGACGACAGGGCGTACGAGCAGTACTTC
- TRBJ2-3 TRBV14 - CASSQSRVDNMDTQYF TGTGCCAGCAGCCAATCCCGGGTGGATAACATGGATACGCAGTATTTT
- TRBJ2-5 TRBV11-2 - CASSPPGLMTGTQYF TGTGCCAGCAGCCCTCCGGGACTCATGACGGGGACCCAGTACTTC
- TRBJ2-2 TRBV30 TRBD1 CAWSDETGDTGELFF TGTGCCTGGAGTGACGAGACAGGGGACACCGGGGAGCTGTTTTTT